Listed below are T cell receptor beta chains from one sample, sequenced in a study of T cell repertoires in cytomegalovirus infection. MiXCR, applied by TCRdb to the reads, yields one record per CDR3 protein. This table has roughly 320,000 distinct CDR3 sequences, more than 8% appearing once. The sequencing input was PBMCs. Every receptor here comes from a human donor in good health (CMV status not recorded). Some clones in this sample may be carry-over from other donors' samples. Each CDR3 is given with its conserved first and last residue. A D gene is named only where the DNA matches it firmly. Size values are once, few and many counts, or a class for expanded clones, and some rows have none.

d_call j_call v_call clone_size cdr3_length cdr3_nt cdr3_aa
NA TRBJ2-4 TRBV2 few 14 TGTGCCAGCAGTGTGGGGCTCGGGAAAAACATTCAGTACTTC CASSVGLGKNIQYF
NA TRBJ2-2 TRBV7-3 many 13 TGTGCCAGCAGCCCTGGGACATACGGGGAGCTGTTTTTT CASSPGTYGELFF
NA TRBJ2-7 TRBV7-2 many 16 TGTGCCAGCAGTCCTAGGGTGGGGGACGGTCCCTACGAGCAGTACTTC CASSPRVGDGPYEQYF
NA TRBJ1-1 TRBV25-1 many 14 TGTGCCAGCAGTGAATCAGTGGAAAACACTGAAGCTTTCTTT CASSESVENTEAFF
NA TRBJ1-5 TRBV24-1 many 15 TGTGCCGCCCAGGGAGGCAGGAATAGCAATCAGCCCCAGCATTTT CAAQGGRNSNQPQHF
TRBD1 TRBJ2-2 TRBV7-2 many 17 TGTGCCAGCAGCTTAGCCCTTCGACAGGGTGGTCCCGGGGAGCTGTTTTTT CASSLALRQGGPGELFF
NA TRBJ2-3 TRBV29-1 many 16 TGCAGCGTTGATGGGGGCTGGACGTCTAGCACAGATACGCAGTATTTT CSVDGGWTSSTDTQYF
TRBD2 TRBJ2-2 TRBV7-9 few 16 TGTGCCAGCAGCACTAGCGGGGGGACGAACACCGGGGAGCTGTTTTTT CASSTSGGTNTGELFF
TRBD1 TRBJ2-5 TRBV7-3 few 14 TGTGCCAGCAGCTTCACAGGGGGCGGTGAGACCCAGTACTTC CASSFTGGGETQYF
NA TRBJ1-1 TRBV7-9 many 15 TGTGCCAGCAGCTTAGCGATGAGGCCCTGGACTGAAGCTTTCTTT CASSLAMRPWTEAFF
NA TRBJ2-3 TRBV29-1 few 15 TGCAGCGTTGGTTCGACGGGGGCTAGCACAGATACGCAGTATTTT CSVGSTGASTDTQYF
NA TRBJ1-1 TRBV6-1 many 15 TGTGCCAGCAGTGAAGCTGGGCGGGTGTCCACTGAAGCTTTCTTT CASSEAGRVSTEAFF
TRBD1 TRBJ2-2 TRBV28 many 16 TGTGCCAGCAGTTTACCCGGGACAGGGACGGACGGGGAGCTGTTTTTT CASSLPGTGTDGELFF
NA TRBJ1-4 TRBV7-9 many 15 TGTGCCAGCAGCTCCCCGGAGGGAATTGTGGAAAAACTGTTTTTT CASSSPEGIVEKLFF
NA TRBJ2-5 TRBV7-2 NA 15 TGTGCCAGCAGCGCGGCTTGGGGGTCTCAAGAGACCCAGTACTTC CASSAAWGSQETQYF
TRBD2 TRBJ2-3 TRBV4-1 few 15 TGCGCCAGCAGCTCGACCCCACTAGCGACAGATACGCAGTATTTT CASSSTPLATDTQYF
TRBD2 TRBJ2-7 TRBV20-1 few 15 TGCAGTGCTAGCCCAACTAGCGGGACCCCCTACGAGCAGTACTTC CSASPTSGTPYEQYF
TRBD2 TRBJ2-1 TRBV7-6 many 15 TGTGCCAGCAGCTTAGGACTAGCGGGAGGCGGTGAGCAGTTCTTC CASSLGLAGGGEQFF
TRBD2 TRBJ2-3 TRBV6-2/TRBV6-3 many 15 TGTGCCAGCAGTATCATAGCGGGACTCCCCGATACGCAGTATTTT CASSIIAGLPDTQYF
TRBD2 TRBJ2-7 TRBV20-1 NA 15 TGCAGTGCTAGCCGGGTTCTAGCGGGGGGGTACGAGCAGTACTTC CSASRVLAGGYEQYF
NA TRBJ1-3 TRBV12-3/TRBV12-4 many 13 TGTGCCAGCACACCGGGGGGGAGAAACACCATATATTTT CASTPGGRNTIYF
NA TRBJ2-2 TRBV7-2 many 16 TGTGCCAGCAGCGTACCGGGCCCCTCTATTACCGGGGAGCTGTTTTTT CASSVPGPSITGELFF
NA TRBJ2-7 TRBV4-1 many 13 TGCGCCAGCAGCCCGACGCCAGGGAACGAGCAGTACTTC CASSPTPGNEQYF
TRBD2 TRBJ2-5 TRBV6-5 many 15 TGTGCCAGTACGGGGAGACTAGCGGGGGAAGAGACCCAGTACTTC CASTGRLAGEETQYF
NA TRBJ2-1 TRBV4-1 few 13 TGCGCCAGCAGCCAAGATAGCCGGGATGAGCAGTTCTTC CASSQDSRDEQFF
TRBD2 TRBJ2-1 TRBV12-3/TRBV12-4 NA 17 TGTGCCAGCATATGGGCCGGCTCGGGGGGACCGCAGACTGAGCAGTTCTTC CASIWAGSGGPQTEQFF
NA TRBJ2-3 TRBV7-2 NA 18 TGTGCCAGCAGCTTAAGAGGGGGGAGCTTTATTCCGACAGATACGCAGTCTTTT CASSLRGGSFIPTDTQSF
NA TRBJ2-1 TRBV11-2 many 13 TGTGCCAGCAGCTTAGTACTCCGCAATGAGCAGTTCTTC CASSLVLRNEQFF
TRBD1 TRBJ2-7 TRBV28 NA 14 TGTGCCAGCAGTTTATCAGGGGGCAACTACGAGCAGTACTTC CASSLSGGNYEQYF
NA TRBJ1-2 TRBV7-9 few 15 TGTGCCAGCAGACCTTCCCCAGGGTCAGGCTATGGCTACACCTTC CASRPSPGSGYGYTF
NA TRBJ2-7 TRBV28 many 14 TGTGCCAGCACCGATCGACCACCTCCCTACGAGCAGTACTTC CASTDRPPPYEQYF
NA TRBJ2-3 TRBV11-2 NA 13 TGTGCCAGCAGCCCCTCGGGACCAGATACGCAGTATTTT CASSPSGPDTQYF
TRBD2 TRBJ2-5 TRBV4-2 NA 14 TGTGCCAGCAGCCAGGGCAGGGAGGGAGAGACCCAGTACTTC CASSQGREGETQYF
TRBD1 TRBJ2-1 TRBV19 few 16 TGTGCCAGTAGTACCCAGGACAGGGGTTCCTACAATGAGCAGTTCTTC CASSTQDRGSYNEQFF
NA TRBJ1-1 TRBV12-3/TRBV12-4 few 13 TGTGCCAGCAGGCATGAAGGGGGAACTGAAGCTTTCTTT CASRHEGGTEAFF
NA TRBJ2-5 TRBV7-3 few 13 TGTGCCAGCAGCTTAACCACCGGCGAGACCCAGTACTTC CASSLTTGETQYF
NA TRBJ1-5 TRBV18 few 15 TGTGCCAGCTCACCTCTGTACAGTGCAAATCAGCCCCAGCATTTT CASSPLYSANQPQHF
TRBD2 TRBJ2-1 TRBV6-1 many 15 TGTGCCAGCAGCGAGACTAGCGGGTCATTGGATGAGCAGTTCTTC CASSETSGSLDEQFF
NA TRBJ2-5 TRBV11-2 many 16 TGTGCCAGCAGCTTAAGGGGGTTTGGCCTCGTGGAGACCCAGTACTTC CASSLRGFGLVETQYF
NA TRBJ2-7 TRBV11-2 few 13 TGTGCCAGCAGCTCTCTGACTACCTACGAGCAGTACTTC CASSSLTTYEQYF
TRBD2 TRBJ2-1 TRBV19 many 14 TGTGCCAGTACCCAGCGGGGCTCCTACAATGAGCAGTTCTTC CASTQRGSYNEQFF
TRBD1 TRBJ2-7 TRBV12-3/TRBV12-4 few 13 TGTGCCAGCAGCCGGGACAGGGGGCGCGAGCAGTACTTC CASSRDRGREQYF
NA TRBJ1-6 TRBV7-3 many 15 TGTGCCAGCAGCCCCGTGGGGGGGGGTAATTCACCCCTCCACTTT CASSPVGGGNSPLHF
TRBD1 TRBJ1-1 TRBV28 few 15 TGTGCCAGCAGGAAATTACGGGACAGAAACACTGAAGCTTTCTTT CASRKLRDRNTEAFF
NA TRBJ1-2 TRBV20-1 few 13 TGCAGTGCTAGGGGGGGGAACAACTATGGCTACACCTTC CSARGGNNYGYTF
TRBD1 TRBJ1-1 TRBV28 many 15 TGTGCCAGCAGTTTGCCCGACAGGGGGGTCCCTGAAGCTTTCTTT CASSLPDRGVPEAFF
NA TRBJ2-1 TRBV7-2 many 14 TGTGCCAGCAGCTTAGCGGGACTGCGGAATGAGCAGTTCTTC CASSLAGLRNEQFF
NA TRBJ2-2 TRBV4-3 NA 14 TGCGCCAGCAGCCATAGGGGGGATGCGGGGGAGCTGTTTTTT CASSHRGDAGELFF
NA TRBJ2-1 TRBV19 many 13 TGTGCCAGTAGAGAATCGGGAGACAATGAGCAGTTCTTC CASRESGDNEQFF
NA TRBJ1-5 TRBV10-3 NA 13 TGTGCCATCAAACCGGATAGCAATCAGCCCCAGCATTTT CAIKPDSNQPQHF
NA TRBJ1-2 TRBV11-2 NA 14 TGTGCCAGCAGCTGGCGTGGGGCGGGCTATGGCTACACCTTC CASSWRGAGYGYTF
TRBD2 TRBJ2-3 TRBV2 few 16 TGTGCCACCAGCCGTCTAGCGGGAGGGGACCCAGATACGCAGTATTTT CATSRLAGGDPDTQYF
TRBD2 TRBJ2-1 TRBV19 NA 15 TGTGCCAGTACCGGACTAGCGGGAGTTGTGGGTGAGCAGTTCTTC CASTGLAGVVGEQFF
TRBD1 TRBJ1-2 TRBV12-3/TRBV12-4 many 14 TGTGCCAGCAGTCGCCGGGACAGTCCCTATGGCTACACCTTC CASSRRDSPYGYTF